A selection of T cell receptor beta chains follows, all from one sample in a study of blood T cell repertoires in COVID-19. Assay used: immunoSEQ multiplex PCR; TCRdb lists only in-frame clones, some missing. Altogether about 300,000 clones are present, about nine tenths being singletons, with the ten largest covering approximately 1.4%. What was sequenced was peripheral blood. The receptor set was obtained from a woman in her thirties or forties who had recovered from COVID-19. Both conserved end residues are part of each CDR3. Each record gives: clone size, J gene, D gene, V gene, CDR3 DNA, CDR3 protein. The D gene is left open where the match is weak. Where a row states a size, it is once, few, many or the class of an expanded clone; other rows omit it.

-,TRBJ1-1,-,TRBV6-1,TGTGCCAGCAGTGAAGTAGGCGGGGAGGGGACTGAAGCTTTCTTT,CASSEVGGEGTEAFF
-,TRBJ1-1,-,TRBV4-3,TGCGCCAGCAGCCAAGATTTTTTAGGCGGGTGGAACACTGAAGCTTTCTTT,CASSQDFLGGWNTEAFF
-,TRBJ2-5,TRBD2,TRBV27,TGTGCCAGCAGTTCCCGACTAGCGGGGGGGCCGGAGACCCAGTACTTC,CASSSRLAGGPETQYF
once,TRBJ1-6,TRBD1,TRBV6-1,TGTGCCAGCAGTGAAGCCGGGACAGGGGGCCTACCCCTCCACTTT,CASSEAGTGGLPLHF
-,TRBJ2-7,TRBD1,TRBV7-8,TGTGCCAGCAGCTTAGGACAGGGTCGCGAGCAGTACTTC,CASSLGQGREQYF
-,TRBJ2-7,-,TRBV5-1,TGCGCCAGCAGCTTGGATCCCCCTACGCCCACTCCAGGGGAGCAGTACTTC,CASSLDPPTPTPGEQYF
-,TRBJ2-3,-,TRBV5-4,TGTGCCAGCAGCCCACCCGACTACCCTGTGACAGATACGCAGTATTTT,CASSPPDYPVTDTQYF
-,TRBJ1-1,-,TRBV7-2,TGTGCCAGCAGCTTAGGTATCGTGAACACTGAAGCTTTCTTT,CASSLGIVNTEAFF
-,TRBJ1-6,TRBD1,TRBV9,TGTGCCAGCAGCGTAGCGGACAGGCGGTCACCCCTCCACTTT,CASSVADRRSPLHF
-,TRBJ2-1,TRBD2,TRBV18,TGTGCCAGCTCAGCCTTGGCGGGGGGTTACAATGAGCAGTTCTTC,CASSALAGGYNEQFF
few,TRBJ1-2,-,TRBV7-9,TGTGCCAGCACCTTAAAAACCGGTTACTATGGCTACACCTTC,CASTLKTGYYGYTF
-,TRBJ1-6,TRBD1,TRBV9,TGTGCCAGCAGCGGACCCCGGACAGGGCCTAATTCACCCCTCCACTTT,CASSGPRTGPNSPLHF
-,TRBJ1-1,-,TRBV7-3,TGTGCCAGCAGCTTAACGTCCCAGGGTACTGAAGCTTTCTTT,CASSLTSQGTEAFF
-,TRBJ2-5,-,TRBV9,TGTGCCAGCAGCGTAGGGAGTGGGCGGACACAAGAGACCCAGTACTTC,CASSVGSGRTQETQYF
-,TRBJ1-6,-,TRBV5-6,TGTGCCAGCAGCCCGGGTGGAGGCAGGCAGTATAATTCACCCCTCCACTTT,CASSPGGGRQYNSPLHF
-,TRBJ1-1,TRBD1,TRBV27,TGTGCCAGCAGTCCACAGGGGGGAAGCACTGAAGCTTTCTTT,CASSPQGGSTEAFF
-,TRBJ1-2,TRBD1,TRBV6-5,TGTGCCAGCAGTCCGGACAGGGACTATGGCTACACCTTC,CASSPDRDYGYTF
-,TRBJ2-7,-,TRBV7-2,TGTGCCAGCAGCTTAGTGGCAGGGCGCGCCTACGAGCAGTACTTC,CASSLVAGRAYEQYF
-,TRBJ2-1,TRBD1,TRBV7-3,TGTGCCAGCAGCCCCCGCGGGACAGGGGGGTCCAATGAGCAGTTCTTC,CASSPRGTGGSNEQFF
-,TRBJ2-7,-,TRBV6-6,TGTGCCAGCAGTCCTTCAGACTACGAGCAGTACTTC,CASSPSDYEQYF
-,TRBJ1-2,TRBD1,TRBV5-6,TGTGCCAGCAGCAACCCGGGACAGGGTAACGGTTATGGCTACACCTTC,CASSNPGQGNGYGYTF
-,TRBJ2-4,-,TRBV30,TGTGCCTGGAGTAAGAGGAGAAACATTCAGTACTTC,CAWSKRRNIQYF
-,TRBJ2-7,-,TRBV27,TGTGCCAGCAGTTCCCGGGACACCTTCTACGAGCAGTACTTC,CASSSRDTFYEQYF
-,TRBJ1-5,-,TRBV4-3,TGCGCCAGCAGCCAAGAGGTCACAGCACCGTATAGCAATCAGCCCCAGCATTTT,CASSQEVTAPYSNQPQHF
-,TRBJ1-3,TRBD1,TRBV7-9,TGTGCCAGCAGCTTACTGCAGGGGGCAGGCGCTGGAAACACCATATATTTT,CASSLLQGAGAGNTIYF
-,TRBJ1-6,TRBD1,TRBV6-5,TGTGCCAGCAGTTGGTGGGACAGGGGGGCCTCACCCCTCCACTTT,CASSWWDRGASPLHF
-,TRBJ1-3,-,TRBV29-1,TGCAGCCCTAGAACGGACTTTCGGGGAAACACCATATATTTT,CSPRTDFRGNTIYF
-,TRBJ2-2,TRBD1,TRBV5-1,TGCGCCAGCAGCCTACCCGGGACAGGGACCGGGGAGCTGTTTTTT,CASSLPGTGTGELFF
-,TRBJ2-2,TRBD2,TRBV15,TGTGCCACCAGCAGAGCTGGCGGGGGGGCGGTCACCGGGGAGCTGTTTTTT,CATSRAGGGAVTGELFF
-,TRBJ2-7,TRBD1,TRBV7-9,TGTGCCAGCAGCGACCGGGACAGACTTTACGAGCAGTACTTC,CASSDRDRLYEQYF
-,TRBJ1-5,-,TRBV6-5,TGTGCCAGCAGTCCTGACGGACTCAATCAGCCCCAGCATTTT,CASSPDGLNQPQHF
-,TRBJ2-1,TRBD2,TRBV19,TGTGCCAGTAGTATAGATATTCGGGGGGCCTACAATGAGCAGTTCTTC,CASSIDIRGAYNEQFF
-,TRBJ2-5,-,TRBV5-1,TGCGCCAGCAGCGGAGGGTTCCGGGAGACCCAGTACTTC,CASSGGFRETQYF
-,TRBJ1-6,-,TRBV11-2,TGTGCCAGCAGCTTAGACAGGGGAGTGAATTCACCCCTCCACTTT,CASSLDRGVNSPLHF
-,TRBJ1-1,-,TRBV9,TGTGCCAGCAGCCGCAGGCACGGTGCAGGGGCTGAAGCTTTCTTT,CASSRRHGAGAEAFF
-,TRBJ2-1,TRBD2,TRBV6-2/TRBV6-3,TGTGCCAGCAGCCGGGGACTAGCGGGCAATGAGCAGTTCTTC,CASSRGLAGNEQFF
-,TRBJ2-6,TRBD1,TRBV7-6,TGTGCCAGCAGAAAACAGGGGGTAGGGTCTGGGGCCAACGTCCTGACTTTC,CASRKQGVGSGANVLTF
-,TRBJ1-5,TRBD1,TRBV4-3,TGCGCCAGCAGCCACCGACAGGGGGTCCAGCCCCAGCATTTT,CASSHRQGVQPQHF
-,TRBJ2-7,-,TRBV5-5,TGTGCCAGCTCAGCCGGACAGAATCTTTACGAGCAGTACTTC,CASSAGQNLYEQYF
-,TRBJ1-2,-,TRBV27,TGTGCCAGCAGTCTCGGGTGGAACTATGGCTACACCTTC,CASSLGWNYGYTF
-,TRBJ2-3,-,TRBV5-6,TGTGCCAGCAGCTCCCCGGCAGGGGACACAGATACGCAGTATTTT,CASSSPAGDTDTQYF
-,TRBJ2-2,-,TRBV12-5,TGTGCTAGTGGTCCCGGGACCAGGGGCGCCACCGGGGAGCTGTTTTTT,CASGPGTRGATGELFF
-,TRBJ1-1,TRBD1,TRBV4-1,TGCGCCAGCAGCCAAGCAGGGGGCGAGCGGCTCTCTGAAGCTTTCTTT,CASSQAGGERLSEAFF
once,TRBJ1-2,TRBD1,TRBV2,TGTGCCAGCAGTGAAGCGCTTCGACAGGGTCTCTTTGGCTACACCTTC,CASSEALRQGLFGYTF
-,TRBJ1-2,-,TRBV7-5,TGTGCCAGAAGCTACCGAGGGTCCAGGGGAGTTCTTTACTCAAATGGCTACACCTTC,CARSYRGSRGVLYSNGYTF
-,TRBJ2-7,-,TRBV27,TGTGCCAGCAGTTGGCAACGGACAGACGAGCAGTACTTC,CASSWQRTDEQYF
-,TRBJ2-3,TRBD2,TRBV2,TGTGCCAGCATGGGACTAGCGGGGGAGGCAGATACGCAGTATTTT,CASMGLAGEADTQYF
-,TRBJ2-5,-,TRBV19,TGTGCCAGTAGTATAGATCCAGGGCGCGTAGAGACCCAGTACTTC,CASSIDPGRVETQYF
few,TRBJ1-6,TRBD1,TRBV3-1/TRBV3-2,TGTGCCAGCAGCCGCACAGGGGTCCAGATAACTAATTCACCCCTCCACTTT,CASSRTGVQITNSPLHF